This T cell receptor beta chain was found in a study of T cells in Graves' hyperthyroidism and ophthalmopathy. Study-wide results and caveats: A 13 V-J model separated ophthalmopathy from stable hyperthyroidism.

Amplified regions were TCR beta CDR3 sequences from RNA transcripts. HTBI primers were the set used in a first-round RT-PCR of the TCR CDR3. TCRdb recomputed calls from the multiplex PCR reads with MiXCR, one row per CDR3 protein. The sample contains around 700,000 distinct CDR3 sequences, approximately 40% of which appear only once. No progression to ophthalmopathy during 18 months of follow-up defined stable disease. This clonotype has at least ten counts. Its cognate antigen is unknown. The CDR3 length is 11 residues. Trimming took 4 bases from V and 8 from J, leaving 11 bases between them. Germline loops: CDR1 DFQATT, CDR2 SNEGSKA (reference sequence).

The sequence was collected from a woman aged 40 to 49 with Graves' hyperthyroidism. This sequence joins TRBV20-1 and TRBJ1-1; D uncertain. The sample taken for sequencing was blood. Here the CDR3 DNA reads TGCAGTGCTAAGAGGCCAGCCGAAGCTTTCTTT. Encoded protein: CSAKRPAEAFF.